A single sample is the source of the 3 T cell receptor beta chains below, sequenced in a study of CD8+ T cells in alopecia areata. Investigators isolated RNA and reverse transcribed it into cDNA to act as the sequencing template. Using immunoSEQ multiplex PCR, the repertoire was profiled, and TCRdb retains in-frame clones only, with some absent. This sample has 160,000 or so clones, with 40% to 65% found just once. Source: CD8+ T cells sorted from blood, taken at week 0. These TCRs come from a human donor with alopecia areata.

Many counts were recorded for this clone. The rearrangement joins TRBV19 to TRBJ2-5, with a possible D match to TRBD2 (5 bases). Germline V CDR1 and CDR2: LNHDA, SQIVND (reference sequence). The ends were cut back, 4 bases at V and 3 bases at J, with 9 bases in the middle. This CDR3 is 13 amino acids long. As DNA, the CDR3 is TGTGCCAGTAGTACCACGCGGGAAGAGACCCAGTACTTC. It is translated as CASSTTREETQYF.

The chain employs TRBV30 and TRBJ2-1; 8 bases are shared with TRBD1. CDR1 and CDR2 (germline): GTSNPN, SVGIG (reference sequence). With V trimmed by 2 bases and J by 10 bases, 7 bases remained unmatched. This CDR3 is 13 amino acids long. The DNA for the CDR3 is TGTGCCTGGAGTCTACAGACAGGGGCCGAGCAGTTCTTC. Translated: CAWSLQTGAEQFF.

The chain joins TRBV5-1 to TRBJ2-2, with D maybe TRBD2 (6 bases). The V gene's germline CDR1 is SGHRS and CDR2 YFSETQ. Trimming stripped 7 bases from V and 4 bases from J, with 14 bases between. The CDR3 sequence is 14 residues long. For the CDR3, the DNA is TGCGCCAGCTTCGCGGCGGGGACCACCGGGGAGCTGTTTTTT. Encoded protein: CASFAAGTTGELFF.